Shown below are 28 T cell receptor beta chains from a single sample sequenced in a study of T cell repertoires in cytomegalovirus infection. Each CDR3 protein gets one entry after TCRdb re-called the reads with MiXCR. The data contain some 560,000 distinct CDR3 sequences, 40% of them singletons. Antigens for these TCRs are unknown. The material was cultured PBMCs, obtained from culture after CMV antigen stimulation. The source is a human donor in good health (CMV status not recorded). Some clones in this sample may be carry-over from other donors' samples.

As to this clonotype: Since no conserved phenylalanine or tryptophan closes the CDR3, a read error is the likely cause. CDR3 amino acids: CASSPEPGGTQYL. The CDR3 DNA follows: TGTGCCAGCTCACCAGAGCCGGGAGGTACGCAGTATCTT. The V and J genes are TRBV18 and TRBJ2-3; 7 positions agree with TRBD2. Trimming removed 2 bases from V and 8 bases from J; junction bases left unmatched: 4. The CDR3 spans 13 residues. CDR1 and CDR2 (germline): KGHSH, LQKENI.

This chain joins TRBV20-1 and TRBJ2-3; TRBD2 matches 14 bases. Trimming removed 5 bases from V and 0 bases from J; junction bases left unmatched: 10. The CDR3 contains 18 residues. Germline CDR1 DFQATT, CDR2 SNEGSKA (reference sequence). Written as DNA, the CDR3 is TGCAGTGCTGTTACCGGACTAGCGGGGGGTCTTAGCACAGATACGCAGTATTTT. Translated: CSAVTGLAGGLSTDTQYF.

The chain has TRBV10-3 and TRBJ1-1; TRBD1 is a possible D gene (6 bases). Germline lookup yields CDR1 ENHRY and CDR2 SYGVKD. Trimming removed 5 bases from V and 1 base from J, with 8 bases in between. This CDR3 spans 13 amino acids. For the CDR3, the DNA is TGTGCCATCAGTAAACAGGGGAACACTGAAGCTTTCTTT. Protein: CAISKQGNTEAFF.

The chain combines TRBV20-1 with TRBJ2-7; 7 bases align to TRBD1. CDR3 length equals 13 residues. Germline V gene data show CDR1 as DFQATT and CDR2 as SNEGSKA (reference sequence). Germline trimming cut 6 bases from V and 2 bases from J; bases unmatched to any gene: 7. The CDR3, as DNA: TGCAGTGCCGGGCACAGGGGAGCCTACGAGCAGTACTTC. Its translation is CSAGHRGAYEQYF.

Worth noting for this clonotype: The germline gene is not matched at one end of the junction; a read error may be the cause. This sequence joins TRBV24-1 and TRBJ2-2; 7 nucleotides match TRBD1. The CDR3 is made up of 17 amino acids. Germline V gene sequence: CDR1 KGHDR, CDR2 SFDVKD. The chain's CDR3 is CATSDLTGRPNTGELLF. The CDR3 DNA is TGTGCCACCAGTGATCTGACAGGGCGCCCGAACACCGGGGAGCTGTTGTTT.

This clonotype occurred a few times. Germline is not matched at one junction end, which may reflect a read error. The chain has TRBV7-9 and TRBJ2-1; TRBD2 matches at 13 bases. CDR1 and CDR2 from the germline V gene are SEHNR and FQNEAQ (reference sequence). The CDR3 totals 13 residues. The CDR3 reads CASSPGLAGALAF. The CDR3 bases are TGTGCCAGCAGCCCCGGACTAGCGGGAGCCCTTGCCTTC.

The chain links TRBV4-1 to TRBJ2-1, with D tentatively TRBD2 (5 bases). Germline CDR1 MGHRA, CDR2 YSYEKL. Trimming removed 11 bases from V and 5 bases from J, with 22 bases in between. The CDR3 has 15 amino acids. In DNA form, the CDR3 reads TGCGCCGCCTCGGTAAGAGCCCAGACTAACAATGAGCAGTTCTTC. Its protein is CAASVRAQTNNEQFF.

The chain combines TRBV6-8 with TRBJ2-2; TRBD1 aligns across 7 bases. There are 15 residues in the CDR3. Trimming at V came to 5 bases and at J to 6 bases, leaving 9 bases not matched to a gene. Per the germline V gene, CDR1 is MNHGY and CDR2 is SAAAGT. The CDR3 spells CASSQSTGDAGELFF. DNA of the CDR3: TGTGCCAGCAGTCAATCTACAGGGGATGCCGGGGAGCTGTTTTTT.

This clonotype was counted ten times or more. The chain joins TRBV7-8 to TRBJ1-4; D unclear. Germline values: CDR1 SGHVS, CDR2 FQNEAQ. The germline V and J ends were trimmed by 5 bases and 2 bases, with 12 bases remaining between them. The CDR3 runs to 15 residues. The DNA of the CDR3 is TGTGCCAGCAGCCCGAGGTGGTCGACTAATGAAAAACTGTTTTTT. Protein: CASSPRWSTNEKLFF.

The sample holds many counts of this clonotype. This CDR3 reads CASTREAGGETQYF. DNA for the CDR3: TGTGCCAGCACCAGGGAAGCGGGAGGGGAGACCCAGTACTTC. The rearrangement links TRBV7-2 to TRBJ2-5; 10 bases are shared with TRBD2. Germline loops: CDR1 SGHTA, CDR2 FQGNSA. The CDR3 has 14 residues. The V segment lost 7 bases and the J segment 5 bases; nucleotides outside the gene matches: 7.

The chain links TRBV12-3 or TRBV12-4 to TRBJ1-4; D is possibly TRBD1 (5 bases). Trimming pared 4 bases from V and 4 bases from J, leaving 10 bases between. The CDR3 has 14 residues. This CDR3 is CASSWGRGNEKLFF. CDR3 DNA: TGTGCCAGCAGTTGGGGTAGGGGTAATGAAAAACTGTTTTTT.

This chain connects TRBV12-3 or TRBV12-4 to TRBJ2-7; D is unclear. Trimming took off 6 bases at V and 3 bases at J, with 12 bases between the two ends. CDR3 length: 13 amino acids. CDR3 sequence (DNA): TGTGCCAGCAGCGTGGAGCTAAACTACGAGCAGTACTTC. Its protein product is CASSVELNYEQYF.

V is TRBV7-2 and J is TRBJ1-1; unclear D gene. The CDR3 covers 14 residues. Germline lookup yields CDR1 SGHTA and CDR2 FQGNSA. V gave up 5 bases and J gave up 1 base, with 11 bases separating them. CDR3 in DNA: TGTGCCAGCAGCACCCGGGCCAGGAACACTGAAGCTTTCTTT. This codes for CASSTRARNTEAFF.

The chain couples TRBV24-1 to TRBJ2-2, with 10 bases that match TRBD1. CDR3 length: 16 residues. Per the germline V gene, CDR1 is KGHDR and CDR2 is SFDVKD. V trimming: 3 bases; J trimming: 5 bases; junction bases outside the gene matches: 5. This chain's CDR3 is CATSDDRGLYTGELFF. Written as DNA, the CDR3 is TGTGCCACCAGTGATGACAGGGGGCTTTATACCGGGGAGCTGTTTTTT.

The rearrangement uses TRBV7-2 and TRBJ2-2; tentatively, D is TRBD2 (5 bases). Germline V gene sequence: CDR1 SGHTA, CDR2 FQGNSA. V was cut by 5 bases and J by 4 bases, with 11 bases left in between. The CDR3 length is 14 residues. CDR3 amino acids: CASSPRTLTGELFF. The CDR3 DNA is TGTGCCAGCAGCCCCCGGACTCTCACCGGGGAGCTGTTTTTT.

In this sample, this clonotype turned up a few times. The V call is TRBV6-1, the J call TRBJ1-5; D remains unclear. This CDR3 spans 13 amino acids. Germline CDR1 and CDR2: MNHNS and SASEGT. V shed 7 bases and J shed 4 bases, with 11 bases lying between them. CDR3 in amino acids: CASNQSKNQPQHF. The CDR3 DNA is TGTGCCAGCAACCAATCGAAAAATCAGCCCCAGCATTTT.

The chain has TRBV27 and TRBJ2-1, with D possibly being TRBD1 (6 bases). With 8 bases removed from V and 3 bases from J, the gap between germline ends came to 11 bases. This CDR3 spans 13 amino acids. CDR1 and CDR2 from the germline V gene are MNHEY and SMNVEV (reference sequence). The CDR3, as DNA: TGTGCCAGCCTCCAGACAGGCTACAATGAGCAGTTCTTC. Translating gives CASLQTGYNEQFF.

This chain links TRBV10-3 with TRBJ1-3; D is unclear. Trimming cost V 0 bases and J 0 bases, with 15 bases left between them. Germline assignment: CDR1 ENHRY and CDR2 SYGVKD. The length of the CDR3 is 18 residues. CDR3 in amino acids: CAISESGISRSSGNTIYF. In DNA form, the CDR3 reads TGTGCCATCAGTGAGTCTGGAATAAGTCGCAGCTCTGGAAACACCATATATTTT.

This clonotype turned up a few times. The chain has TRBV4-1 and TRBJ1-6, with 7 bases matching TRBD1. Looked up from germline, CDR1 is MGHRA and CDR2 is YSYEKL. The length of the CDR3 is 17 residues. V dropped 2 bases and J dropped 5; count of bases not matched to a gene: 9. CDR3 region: CASSQIYRGIDNSPLHF. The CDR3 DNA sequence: TGCGCCAGCAGCCAAATCTACAGGGGAATTGATAATTCACCCCTCCACTTT.

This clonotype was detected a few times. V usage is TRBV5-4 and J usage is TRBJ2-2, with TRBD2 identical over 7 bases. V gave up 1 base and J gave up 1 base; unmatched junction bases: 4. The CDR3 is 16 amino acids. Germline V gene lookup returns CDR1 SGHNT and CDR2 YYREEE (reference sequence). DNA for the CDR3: TGTGCCAGCAGCTTGTTTTCTAGCGGGAACACCGGGGAGCTGTTTTTT. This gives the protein CASSLFSSGNTGELFF.

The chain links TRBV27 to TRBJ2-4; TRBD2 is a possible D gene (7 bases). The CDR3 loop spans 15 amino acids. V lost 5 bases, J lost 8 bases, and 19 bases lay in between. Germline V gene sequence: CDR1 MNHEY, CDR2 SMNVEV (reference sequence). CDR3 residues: CASSRRGSGGYIQYF. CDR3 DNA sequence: TGTGCCAGCAGTCGCAGGGGTTCCGGGGGGTACATTCAGTACTTC.

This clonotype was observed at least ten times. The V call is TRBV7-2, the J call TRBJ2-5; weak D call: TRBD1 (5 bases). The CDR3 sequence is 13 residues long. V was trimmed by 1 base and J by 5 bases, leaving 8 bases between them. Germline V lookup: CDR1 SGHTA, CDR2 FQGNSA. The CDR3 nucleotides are TGTGCCAGCAGCTTAGGGACACTGGAGACCCAGTACTTC. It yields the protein CASSLGTLETQYF.

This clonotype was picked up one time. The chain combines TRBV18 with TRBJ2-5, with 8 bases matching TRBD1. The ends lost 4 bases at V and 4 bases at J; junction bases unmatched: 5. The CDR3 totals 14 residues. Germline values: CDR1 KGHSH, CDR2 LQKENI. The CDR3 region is CASSHGQGGETQYF. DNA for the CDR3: TGTGCCAGCTCACATGGACAGGGCGGAGAGACCCAGTACTTC.

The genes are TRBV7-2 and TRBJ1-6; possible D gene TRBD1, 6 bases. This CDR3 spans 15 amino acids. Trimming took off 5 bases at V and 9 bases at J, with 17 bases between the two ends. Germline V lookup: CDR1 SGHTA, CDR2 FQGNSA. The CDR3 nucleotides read TGTGCCAGCAGCAGAAGCGGGGGGGCGAGTTCACCCCTCCACTTT. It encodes CASSRSGGASSPLHF.

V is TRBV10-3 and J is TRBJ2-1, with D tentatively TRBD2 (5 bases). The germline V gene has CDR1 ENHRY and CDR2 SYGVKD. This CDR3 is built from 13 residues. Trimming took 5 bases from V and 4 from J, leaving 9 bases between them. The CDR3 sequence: CAISTGTYNEQFF. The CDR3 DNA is TGTGCCATCAGTACGGGAACTTACAATGAGCAGTTCTTC.

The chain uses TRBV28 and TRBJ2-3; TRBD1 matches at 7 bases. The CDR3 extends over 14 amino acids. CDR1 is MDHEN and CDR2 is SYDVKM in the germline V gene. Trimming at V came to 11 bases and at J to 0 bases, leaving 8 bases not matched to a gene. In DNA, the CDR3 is TGTGCCTTAGGGGGCCGCTATAGCACAGATACGCAGTATTTT. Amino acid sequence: CALGGRYSTDTQYF.

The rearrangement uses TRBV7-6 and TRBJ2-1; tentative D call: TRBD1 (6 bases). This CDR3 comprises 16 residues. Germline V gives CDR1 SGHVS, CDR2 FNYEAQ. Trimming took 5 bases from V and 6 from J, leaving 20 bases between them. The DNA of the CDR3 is TGTGCCAGCAGCCGCAGGGGTGAGACCAGCCGCAATGAGCAGTTCTTC. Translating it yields CASSRRGETSRNEQFF.

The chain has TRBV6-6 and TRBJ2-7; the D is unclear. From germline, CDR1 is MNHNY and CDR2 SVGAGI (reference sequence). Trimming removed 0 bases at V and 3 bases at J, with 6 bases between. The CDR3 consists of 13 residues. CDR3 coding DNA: TGTGCCAGCAGTTACTCCAGATTCTACGAGCAGTACTTC. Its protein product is CASSYSRFYEQYF.